The entry below gives a single T cell receptor (beta chain) sequence along with its context. The data derive from a study of blood T cell repertoires in COVID-19. Across the whole study: Sources were T cells, B-cell-depleted T cells, or PBMCs; the material itself was cDNA or gDNA.

Per the authors' pipeline: Amplification of reference gene primers provided the estimated nucleated cell counts. Profiling relied on immunoSEQ multiplex PCR, and the TCRdb table lists in-frame clones only, not all of them. From that table come the V and J calls and clone size; the DNA was used to work out D and trimming. This repertoire shows approximately 220,000 clones, around four fifths found once; its top ten account for roughly 8.2%. CDR3 length: 14 amino acids. Germline V gene sequence: CDR1 SGHDN, CDR2 FVKESK. V shed 6 bases and J 2 bases; nucleotides not matched to a gene: 6. This chain uses TRBV14 with TRBJ1-2; 7 bases match TRBD1. The sequenced sample consisted of peripheral blood. This sequence originates from a woman aged 50 to 60 with acute or convalescent COVID-19. For the CDR3, the DNA is TGTGCCAGCAGTCAACAGGGGTCAAACTATGGCTACACCTTC. The encoded protein is CASSQQGSNYGYTF. Supplemented by reference TRBV14 and TRBJ1-2, the full variable domain reads EAGVTQFPSHSVIEKGQTVTLRCDPISGHDNLYWYRRVMGKEIKFLLHFVKESKQDESGMPNNRFLAERTGGTYSTLKVQPAELEDSGVYFCASSQQGSNYGYTFGSGTRLTVV.